Listed here are 22 T cell receptor beta chains from one sample, sequenced in a study. Clones were read by immunoSEQ multiplex PCR, and TCRdb kept only the in-frame ones, dropping some. The sample shows approximately 70,000 clones, roughly 93% of them seen only once. Specimen: PBMCs. These receptors were obtained from a middle-aged man with rheumatoid arthritis.

The rearrangement links TRBV29-1 to TRBJ2-7; TRBD2 matches at 7 bases. Germline V lookup: CDR1 SQVTM, CDR2 ANQGSEA. The V segment lost 4 bases and the J segment 0 bases; nucleotides outside the gene matches: 3. The CDR3 spans 13 residues. The CDR3 sequence is CSVGGRYSYEQYF. The DNA of the CDR3 is TGCAGCGTTGGCGGGAGATACTCCTACGAGCAGTACTTC.

This chain uses TRBV19 with TRBJ2-7, with 7 bases aligning to TRBD2. CDR3 length: 14 amino acids. From germline, CDR1 is LNHDA and CDR2 SQIVND (reference sequence). V shed 3 bases and J 3 bases; nucleotides not matched to a gene: 5. CDR3 sequence (DNA): TGTGCCAGTAGTATCAGGGCGGGGGTCTACGAGCAGTACTTC. It translates to CASSIRAGVYEQYF.

The CDR3 sequence: CASSLPPQGTRGYEQYF. As DNA, the CDR3 is TGTGCCAGCAGTTTACCCCCCCAGGGTACCAGGGGCTACGAGCAGTACTTC. The chain recombines TRBV27 with TRBJ2-7; tentatively, D is TRBD1 (6 bases). Trimming shortened V by 2 bases and J by 3 bases, and 20 bases separated the two germline ends. The CDR3 is made up of 17 amino acids. The germline V gene encodes CDR1 MNHEY and CDR2 SMNVEV (reference sequence).

V usage is TRBV9 and J usage is TRBJ2-1; 7 bases align to TRBD2. Germline V gene data show CDR1 as SGDLS and CDR2 as YYNGEE. V dropped 0 bases and J dropped 1; count of bases not matched to a gene: 1. CDR3 length equals 15 residues. The CDR3 nucleotides are TGTGCCAGCAGCGTAGAAGCGGGGTCCTACAATGAGCAGTTCTTC. It translates to CASSVEAGSYNEQFF.

The chain has TRBV5-8 and TRBJ1-3; D call uncertain. The CDR3 covers 14 residues. The V end lost 2 bases, the J end lost 3 bases, and 9 bases lay between the germline ends. Looked up from germline, CDR1 is SGHTS and CDR2 is YDEGEE. The CDR3 region has the DNA TGTGCCAGCAGCTTCGGGATTAATGGAAACACCATATATTTT. Its protein is CASSFGINGNTIYF.

The chain employs TRBV5-1 and TRBJ2-7, with D hard to call. The germline V and J ends were trimmed by 4 bases and 2 bases, with 10 bases remaining between them. The CDR3 has 13 residues. The germline gives CDR1 SGHRS, CDR2 YFSETQ. The CDR3 region has the DNA TGCGCCAGCAGCCTGGGTTATCCCTACGAGCAGTACTTC. It is translated as CASSLGYPYEQYF. The full variable domain, completed using reference TRBV5-1 and TRBJ2-7, is KAGVTQTPRYLIKTRGQQVTLSCSPISGHRSVSWYQQTPGQGLQFLFEYFSETQRNKGNFPGRFSGRQFSNSRSEMNVSTLELGDSALYLCASSLGYPYEQYFGPGTRLTVT.

This chain connects TRBV28 to TRBJ2-3; D perhaps matches TRBD1 (6 bases). Deletions cut 6 bases from V and 2 bases from J, with 15 bases between. The V gene's germline CDR1 is MDHEN and CDR2 SYDVKM. The CDR3 spans 15 residues. CDR3 nucleotides: TGTGCCAGCAGCTCCGGACAGACGTACACAGATACGCAGTATTTT. Residues: CASSSGQTYTDTQYF.

The chain links TRBV6-5 to TRBJ1-6; D is ambiguous. The CDR3 extends over 14 amino acids. Between the trimmed V and J ends, which lost 2 bases and 9 bases, there was a span of 11 bases. Germline V CDR1 and CDR2: MNHEY, SVGAGI. CDR3 DNA sequence: TGTGCCAGCAGTTACACGCGTCACGTTTCACCCCTCCACTTT. This sequence encodes CASSYTRHVSPLHF.

J is TRBJ1-1 and V is TRBV13; D remains ambiguous. Trimming pared 2 bases from V and 1 base from J, leaving 11 bases between. The V gene's germline CDR1 is PRHDT and CDR2 FYEKMQ (reference sequence). CDR3 length equals 15 residues. CDR3 DNA sequence: TGTGCCAGCAGCTTATTGCCAGTAAAGAACACTGAAGCTTTCTTT. It translates to CASSLLPVKNTEAFF.

The V gene is TRBV4-1, the J gene TRBJ2-5; 8 nucleotides align to TRBD1. The CDR3 runs to 15 residues. The junction had 5 bases not matched to a gene; V was cut back by 1 base and J by 4 bases. Germline V gene sequence: CDR1 MGHRA, CDR2 YSYEKL. CDR3 loop: CASSQGTGPGETQYF. CDR3 bases: TGCGCCAGCAGCCAAGGGACAGGGCCGGGAGAGACCCAGTACTTC.

V usage is TRBV19 and J usage is TRBJ1-4; 8 positions agree with TRBD1. The CDR3 sequence is 16 residues long. Germline V gene data show CDR1 as LNHDA and CDR2 as SQIVND (reference sequence). V gave up 3 bases and J gave up 3 bases; unmatched junction bases: 6. This CDR3 is CASSIQTTGANEKLFF. In nucleotides, the CDR3 is TGTGCCAGTAGTATCCAAACGACAGGGGCTAATGAAAAACTGTTTTTT.

This chain joins TRBV3-1 (or the pseudogene TRBV3-2) and TRBJ1-5; D is unclear. The CDR3 contains 16 residues. The V end was cut by 1 base, the J end by 0 bases, with 10 bases between. Germline-derived CDR1 and CDR2 are LGHDT and YNNKEL (reference sequence). DNA for the CDR3: TGTGCCAGCAGCCAAGGCCGAGGTTATAGCAATCAGCCCCAGCATTTT. Translating it yields CASSQGRGYSNQPQHF.

The chain has TRBV15 and TRBJ2-2, with a tentative D call TRBD2 (6 bases). Germline-derived CDR1 and CDR2 are LNHNV and YYDKDF (reference sequence). Trimming took off 0 bases at V and 5 bases at J, with 16 bases between the two ends. The CDR3 sequence is 17 residues long. CDR3 loop: CATSRDLGGASTGELFF. CDR3 bases: TGTGCCACCAGCAGAGACCTCGGAGGGGCCTCGACCGGGGAGCTGTTTTTT.

The rearrangement joins TRBV11-2 to TRBJ2-3; 8 bases map to TRBD2. The CDR3 covers 17 residues. Germline trimming cut 5 bases from V and 0 bases from J; bases unmatched to any gene: 10. The V gene's germline CDR1 is SGHAT and CDR2 FQNNGV. The DNA of the CDR3 is TGTGCCAGCAGCCCCTCCTTTTCTAGCGGGAGCACAGATACGCAGTATTTT. Its translation: CASSPSFSSGSTDTQYF.

This clone has only one observation. The rearrangement joins TRBV6-5 to TRBJ1-1, with 7 bases aligning to TRBD1. The CDR3 is 13 residues long. The V gene's germline CDR1 is MNHEY and CDR2 SVGAGI. With V trimmed by 6 bases and J by 4 bases, 5 bases remained unmatched. CDR3 residues: CASSRQGGTEAFF. The CDR3 DNA reads as TGTGCCAGCAGCCGACAGGGCGGCACTGAAGCTTTCTTT.

The rearrangement links TRBV7-9 to TRBJ2-1; 10 positions agree with TRBD2. The trim removed 5 bases at V and 7 bases at J, leaving 8 bases unmatched. In germline, CDR1 is SEHNR, CDR2 FQNEAQ (reference sequence). The CDR3 has 15 residues. This CDR3 is CASSPPGLASNEQFF. The CDR3 region has the DNA TGTGCCAGCAGCCCACCGGGACTAGCGTCAAATGAGCAGTTCTTC.

This clone was picked up one time. The V call is TRBV10-3, the J call TRBJ1-5; the D is unclear. Germline lookup yields CDR1 ENHRY and CDR2 SYGVKD. The length of the CDR3 is 13 residues. V lost 3 bases and J lost 3, with 6 bases in between. CDR3 nucleotides: TGTGCCATCAGTGATAGCCCCAATCAGCCCCAGCATTTT. Its protein is CAISDSPNQPQHF.

This clone came up once. V usage is TRBV6-2 or TRBV6-3 and J usage is TRBJ2-7, with D hard to call. CDR1 MNHEY and CDR2 SVGEGT come from the germline V gene. This CDR3 contains 14 residues. V was clipped by 2 bases and J by 2 bases, with 10 bases between them. CDR3 amino acids: CASSYEQLAYEQYF. The DNA for the CDR3 is TGTGCCAGCAGTTACGAGCAGCTAGCCTACGAGCAGTACTTC.

This chain joins TRBV5-6 and TRBJ2-5, with 9 bases aligning to TRBD1. V lost 4 bases to trimming and J lost 5 bases; unmatched junction nucleotides: 6. The CDR3 covers 14 residues. Germline V gives CDR1 SGHDT, CDR2 YYEEEE. CDR3 amino acids: CASSPTGGAETQYF. Written as DNA, the CDR3 is TGTGCCAGCAGCCCTACAGGGGGCGCGGAGACCCAGTACTTC.

This sequence joins TRBV11-2 and TRBJ1-5; D call uncertain. V gave up 1 base and J gave up 0 bases, with 13 bases separating them. The CDR3 has 17 amino acids. Germline CDR1 and CDR2: SGHAT and FQNNGV. In DNA, the CDR3 is TGTGCCAGCAGCTTAGCACGGCAGGCGCTTAGCAATCAGCCCCAGCATTTT. Its translation is CASSLARQALSNQPQHF.

The V gene is TRBV5-4, the J gene TRBJ2-7; D is unresolved. Per germline, CDR1 SGHNT and CDR2 YYREEE (reference sequence). V gave up 2 bases and J gave up 6 bases, with 9 bases separating them. The CDR3 has 12 residues. The CDR3 region has the DNA TGTGCCAGCAGCTTATACAGCGTCGAGCAGTACTTC. Translation: CASSLYSVEQYF.

The chain links TRBV2 to TRBJ2-1; unclear D gene. V shed 1 base and J shed 0 bases, with 7 bases lying between them. The CDR3 spans 15 residues. Germline values: CDR1 SNHLY, CDR2 FYNNEI. CDR3 nucleotides: TGTGCCAGCAGTGAAGGCCACAGCTCCTACAATGAGCAGTTCTTC. Translating gives CASSEGHSSYNEQFF.